This passage covers 30 T cell receptor beta chains from one sample sequenced in a study of cytomegalovirus exposure and HLA in healthy donors. Primers: 60 Vbeta forward and 13 Jbeta reverse. Assay used: immunoSEQ multiplex PCR; TCRdb lists only in-frame clones, some missing. This table has roughly 60,000 clones, roughly 84% appearing once. The sequenced sample consisted of PBMCs. The receptors were sampled from a man aged 25 to 40 in good health and CMV-seronegative.

In its sample, this clone was seen a few times. CDR3 sequence (DNA): TGTGCCAGCAGGGGAGGGACTAGCCGTCAGTACGAGCAGTACTTC. Translation: CASRGGTSRQYEQYF. This chain joins TRBV5-6 and TRBJ2-7, with 9 bases that match TRBD2. The CDR3 is 15 amino acids. V was pared by 5 bases and J by 4 bases, with 10 bases of the junction left unmatched. Germline CDR1 SGHDT, CDR2 YYEEEE.

This clone was recorded only once. The genes are TRBV29-1 and TRBJ2-7; 7 bases are a match to TRBD1. The junction had 8 bases not matched to a gene; V was cut back by 7 bases and J by 2 bases. Germline V gene lookup returns CDR1 SQVTM and CDR2 ANQGSEA. The CDR3 is 13 amino acids. The CDR3 sequence: CSGLQGSPYEQYF. The CDR3 DNA follows: TGCAGCGGTCTACAGGGGTCTCCCTACGAGCAGTACTTC.

As regards this clone: At one end, the junction sequence differs from germline, possibly due to a read error. The chain joins TRBV7-9 to TRBJ1-2; the D is unclear. The CDR3 is 12 residues long. CDR1 and CDR2 from the germline V gene are SEHNR and FQNEAQ (reference sequence). In DNA, the CDR3 is TGTTCCAGCAGCTTAGATCCGAGTGAGGGAAGTTTC. Amino acid sequence: CSSSLDPSEGSF.

The V call is TRBV27, the J call TRBJ1-1; D perhaps matches TRBD1 (6 bases). Trimming took off 5 bases at V and 5 bases at J, with 9 bases between the two ends. Per germline, CDR1 MNHEY and CDR2 SMNVEV (reference sequence). The CDR3 consists of 12 residues. CDR3 amino acids: CASSIRGTEAFF. The CDR3 region has the DNA TGTGCCAGCAGTATCAGGGGTACTGAAGCTTTCTTT.

This clone came up a few times. The rearrangement links TRBV6-5 to TRBJ1-1, with D unresolved. V was cut by 5 bases and J by 0 bases, with 10 bases left in between. The CDR3 contains 14 residues. Germline assignment: CDR1 MNHEY and CDR2 SVGAGI. CDR3 amino acids: CASSTSGMNTEAFF. The CDR3 nucleotides read TGTGCCAGCAGTACCTCCGGGATGAACACTGAAGCTTTCTTT.

The chain joins TRBV27 to TRBJ1-6, with D possibly TRBD1 on 6 matching bases. This CDR3 has 14 amino acids. The germline V gene encodes CDR1 MNHEY and CDR2 SMNVEV (reference sequence). V was clipped by 3 bases and J by 7 bases, with 10 bases between them. The CDR3 DNA reads TGTGCCAGCAGTTTCTTACAGGGAAATTCACCCCTCCACTTT. Amino acids: CASSFLQGNSPLHF.

The rearrangement uses TRBV29-1 and TRBJ1-2; D is unclear. Germline CDR1 SQVTM, CDR2 ANQGSEA. CDR3 length equals 14 residues. V lost 1 base, J lost 2 bases, and 11 bases lay in between. The CDR3 DNA reads as TGCAGCGTTGAAGCCTCGACCGGGAACTATGGCTACACCTTC. This encodes CSVEASTGNYGYTF.

The chain recombines TRBV14 with TRBJ1-5; D gene unclear. This CDR3 spans 14 amino acids. The ends were cut back, 3 bases at V and 4 bases at J, with 10 bases in the middle. CDR1 is SGHDN and CDR2 is FVKESK in the germline V gene. The CDR3 bases are TGTGCCAGCAGCCAGGGAGGAGGGAATCAGCCCCAGCATTTT. It yields the protein CASSQGGGNQPQHF.

This clone was observed once. The chain couples TRBV7-2 to TRBJ2-5; D not resolved. V lost 10 bases and J lost 1, with 16 bases in between. The CDR3 has 14 residues. Germline V gene sequence: CDR1 SGHTA, CDR2 FQGNSA. The chain's CDR3 is CATTRRSGQETQYF. In nucleotides, the CDR3 is TGTGCCACCACTCGGCGTTCGGGCCAAGAGACCCAGTACTTC.

This chain uses TRBV6-5 with TRBJ2-3, with D tentatively TRBD2 (6 bases). Germline CDR1 and CDR2: MNHEY and SVGAGI. Trimming took off 0 bases at V and 0 bases at J, with 7 bases between the two ends. This CDR3 comprises 15 residues. This CDR3 reads CASSYSRGSTDTQYF. The CDR3 nucleotides are TGTGCCAGCAGTTACTCGCGGGGAAGCACAGATACGCAGTATTTT.

The rearrangement joins TRBV7-6 to TRBJ2-3; D might be TRBD1 (7 bases). The germline V and J ends were trimmed by 1 base and 5 bases, with 10 bases remaining between them. Germline V gene lookup returns CDR1 SGHVS and CDR2 FNYEAQ. The CDR3 loop spans 14 amino acids. CDR3 loop: CASSLGRGVDTQYF. The DNA of the CDR3 is TGTGCCAGCAGCTTAGGCAGGGGGGTAGATACGCAGTATTTT.

This chain connects TRBV7-9 to TRBJ2-1; 16 positions match TRBD2. Losses at the gene ends were 5 bases for V and 7 bases for J; bases not matched to a gene: 2. This CDR3 spans 15 amino acids. From germline, CDR1 is SEHNR and CDR2 FQNEAQ (reference sequence). The CDR3 loop reads CASSGGLAGGNEQFF. In DNA, the CDR3 is TGTGCCAGCAGCGGGGGACTAGCGGGAGGGAATGAGCAGTTCTTC.

The chain carries TRBV9 and TRBJ1-2, with D perhaps matching TRBD1 (6 bases). V dropped 3 bases and J dropped 5 bases, with 20 bases sitting between them. Germline assignment: CDR1 SGDLS and CDR2 YYNGEE. The length of the CDR3 is 16 residues. The CDR3 reads CASSGGGGWASYGYTF. The CDR3 coding sequence is TGTGCCAGCAGCGGGGGAGGGGGGTGGGCGTCTTATGGCTACACCTTC. Complete variable domain (other parts from reference TRBV9 and TRBJ1-2): DSGVTQTPKHLITATGQRVTLRCSPRSGDLSVYWYQQSLDQGLQFLIQYYNGEERAKGNILERFSAQQFPDLHSELNLSSLELGDSALYFCASSGGGGWASYGYTFGSGTRLTVV.

This chain connects TRBV7-9 to TRBJ2-2; 7 bases are a match to TRBD1. The CDR3 is 16 amino acids. V was pared by 5 bases and J by 0 bases, with 6 bases of the junction left unmatched. From germline, CDR1 is SEHNR and CDR2 FQNEAQ (reference sequence). The CDR3 DNA follows: TGTGCCAGCAGCCCTAGGGACAGCCCGAACACCGGGGAGCTGTTTTTT. Translating it yields CASSPRDSPNTGELFF.

The chain carries TRBV28 and TRBJ1-2; TRBD1 might be the D (5 bases). V was shortened by 10 bases and J by 9 bases, with 18 bases between the two germline ends. CDR1 is MDHEN and CDR2 is SYDVKM in the germline V gene. The length of the CDR3 is 12 residues. CDR3 nucleotides: TGTGCCACAAGGGGTGGTGAATATAGCTACACCTTC. It translates to CATRGGEYSYTF.

CDR3 DNA sequence: TGTGCCAGCAGCCCTCGGGGACAGGTGGTGTTTGAAGCTTTCTTT. Amino acid sequence: CASSPRGQVVFEAFF. The rearrangement links TRBV14 to TRBJ1-1; 8 bases agree with TRBD1. Looked up from germline, CDR1 is SGHDN and CDR2 is FVKESK. There are 15 residues in the CDR3. After removal of 4 bases from V and 7 bases from J, the junction contained 11 bases not matched to a gene.

The chain recombines TRBV7-9 with TRBJ2-7; 11 positions agree with TRBD1. From germline, CDR1 is SEHNR and CDR2 FQNEAQ (reference sequence). The J segment lost 2 bases and the V segment lost 3 bases, leaving 3 bases of the junction unmatched. The CDR3 sequence is 15 residues long. The CDR3 region has the DNA TGTGCCAGCAGCTTGGGACAGGGGGTGACCTACGAGCAGTACTTC. Its protein is CASSLGQGVTYEQYF.

The chain combines TRBV5-6 with TRBJ1-6, with D perhaps matching TRBD1 (6 bases). Germline CDR1 and CDR2: SGHDT and YYEEEE. V lost 2 bases, J lost 13 bases, and 10 bases lay in between. The CDR3 covers 12 residues. CDR3 loop: CASSFTGFPLHF. The CDR3 DNA follows: TGTGCCAGCAGCTTTACAGGGTTCCCCCTCCACTTT.

This chain links TRBV5-6 with TRBJ1-2; D unclear. CDR1 is SGHDT and CDR2 is YYEEEE in the germline V gene. V lost 4 bases and J lost 4, with 14 bases in between. This CDR3 region has 14 residues. Here the CDR3 reads CASSGDPGTYGYTF. In DNA, the CDR3 is TGTGCCAGCAGCGGGGATCCGGGAACCTATGGCTACACCTTC. Variable domain in full (rest from reference TRBV5-6 and TRBJ1-2): DAGVTQSPTHLIKTRGQQVTLRCSPKSGHDTVSWYQQALGQGPQFIFQYYEEEERQRGNFPDRFSGHQFPNYSSELNVNALLLGDSALYLCASSGDPGTYGYTFGSGTRLTVV.

The CDR3 reads CASSPRLQGRTGELFF. The CDR3 coding sequence is TGTGCCAGCAGCCCCCGCCTACAGGGTAGGACCGGGGAGCTGTTTTTT. The chain combines TRBV7-9 with TRBJ2-2, with a weak D call TRBD1 (6 bases). The CDR3 loop spans 16 amino acids. V lost 5 bases to trimming and J lost 5 bases, with 18 bases between them. Germline V gene lookup returns CDR1 SEHNR and CDR2 FQNEAQ (reference sequence).

The CDR3 DNA follows: TGTGCCAGCAGCTTAGGGCAGGGGCAACAGCCCCAGCATTTT. Its translation is CASSLGQGQQPQHF. The V call is TRBV7-2, the J call TRBJ1-5; possibly TRBD1 for D (6 bases). Trimming cost V 1 base and J 7 bases, with 11 bases left between them. The CDR3 has 14 amino acids. CDR1 is SGHTA and CDR2 is FQGNSA in the germline V gene.

V gene TRBV4-3 combines with J gene TRBJ1-2; TRBD1 matches at 10 bases. Germline CDR1 LGHNA, CDR2 YSLEER. V shed 0 bases and J 8 bases; nucleotides not matched to a gene: 3. The CDR3 totals 14 residues. The CDR3 DNA follows: TGCGCCAGCAGCCAAGACGGACAGGGGGACGGCTACACCTTC. Translation: CASSQDGQGDGYTF.

This clone is termed medium-sized. This rearrangement joins TRBV6-4 to TRBJ2-2; 11 bases are shared with TRBD1. CDR3 length: 15 amino acids. The germline gives CDR1 MRHNA, CDR2 SNTAGT. The junction had 0 bases not matched to a gene; V was cut back by 2 bases and J by 4 bases. The DNA of the CDR3 is TGTGCCAGCAGTGACGGGACAGGGGGCACCGGGGAGCTGTTTTTT. Amino acids: CASSDGTGGTGELFF.

J is TRBJ2-7 and V is TRBV5-4; maybe TRBD2 (5 bases). Germline lookup yields CDR1 SGHNT and CDR2 YYREEE (reference sequence). The CDR3 runs 17 residues. V was clipped by 1 base and J by 0 bases, with 17 bases between them. The CDR3 nucleotides read TGTGCCAGCAGCTTGACCCACGGAGGAGGAGCCTCCTACGAGCAGTACTTC. It translates to CASSLTHGGGASYEQYF.

The V call is TRBV19, the J call TRBJ2-7; 8 bases map to TRBD1. This CDR3 has 14 amino acids. The germline gives CDR1 LNHDA, CDR2 SQIVND (reference sequence). Trimming cost V 3 bases and J 1 base; bases outside gene matches: 2. The CDR3 is CASSIGDRSYEQYF. In nucleotides, the CDR3 is TGTGCCAGTAGTATTGGGGACAGGTCCTACGAGCAGTACTTC. Filled out from reference TRBV19 and TRBJ2-7, the complete variable domain reads DGGITQSPKYLFRKEGQNVTLSCEQNLNHDAMYWYRQDPGQGLRLIYYSQIVNDFQKGDIAEGYSVSREKKESFPLTVTSAQKNPTAFYLCASSIGDRSYEQYFGPGTRLTVT.

The V gene is TRBV19, the J gene TRBJ2-4; 9 bases agree with TRBD1. The germline V gene encodes CDR1 LNHDA and CDR2 SQIVND (reference sequence). V trimming: 8 bases; J trimming: 1 base; junction bases outside the gene matches: 0. CDR3 length: 13 amino acids. The CDR3 nucleotides are TGTGCCAGTGGGACAGGGGCCAAAAACATTCAGTACTTC. Residues: CASGTGAKNIQYF.

The chain couples TRBV7-9 to TRBJ1-1, with D uncertain. Trimming removed 1 base from V and 2 bases from J, with 8 bases in between. Looked up from germline, CDR1 is SEHNR and CDR2 is FQNEAQ (reference sequence). The CDR3 consists of 14 residues. Written as DNA, the CDR3 is TGTGCCAGCAGCTTAGTTCGGGATAACACTGAAGCTTTCTTT. Protein product: CASSLVRDNTEAFF.

The chain is built from TRBV28 and TRBJ2-5; perhaps TRBD2 as D (5 bases). The J call may be mistaken, given a closer DNA end match to TRBJ2-7. Per germline, CDR1 MDHEN and CDR2 SYDVKM. The CDR3 has 14 residues. CDR3 in amino acids: CASSFQPAGYEQYF. Here the CDR3 DNA reads TGTGCCAGCAGTTTCCAGCCGGCGGGTTACGAGCAGTACTTC.

The J gene is TRBJ1-6, the V gene TRBV5-6; 9 bases map to TRBD1. The CDR3 contains 14 residues. Germline V gene sequence: CDR1 SGHDT, CDR2 YYEEEE. The V segment lost 4 bases and the J segment 9 bases; nucleotides outside the gene matches: 5. The DNA of the CDR3 is TGTGCCAGCAGCGGGACAGGGATTGCTTCACCCCTCCACTTT. Amino acids: CASSGTGIASPLHF.

The chain is built from TRBV7-2 and TRBJ2-5; 11 bases align to TRBD2. There are 16 residues in the CDR3. V trimming: 1 base; J trimming: 2 bases; junction bases outside the gene matches: 3. Germline V lookup: CDR1 SGHTA, CDR2 FQGNSA. For the CDR3, the DNA is TGTGCCAGCAGCTTAGGACTAGCGGGGACACAAGAGACCCAGTACTTC. Its translation is CASSLGLAGTQETQYF.